These 25 T cell receptor beta chains were all obtained from the same sample, sequenced in a study of blood T cell repertoires in COVID-19. Method: immunoSEQ multiplex PCR; TCRdb's copy keeps in-frame clones and lacks some. The table records roughly 410,000 clones, about nine tenths of them present only once. The specimen sequenced was peripheral blood. The receptors were sampled from a woman aged 40 to 50 with COVID-19, enrolled during active disease.

V gene TRBV7-9 combines with J gene TRBJ1-1; D gene ambiguous. The CDR3 covers 15 residues. V was pared by 5 bases and J by 3 bases, with 16 bases between. The germline V gene encodes CDR1 SEHNR and CDR2 FQNEAQ (reference sequence). The CDR3, as DNA: TGTGCCAGCAGCATGCCAGCCGGGAGCCACACTGAAGCTTTCTTT. It translates to CASSMPAGSHTEAFF.

The chain couples TRBV15 to TRBJ1-5, with 7 bases aligning to TRBD1. Germline V gene sequence: CDR1 LNHNV, CDR2 YYDKDF (reference sequence). This CDR3 spans 16 amino acids. J lost 6 bases, V lost 3 bases, and 11 bases had no gene match. This CDR3 is CATSSKTGAGGQPQHF. The CDR3 DNA reads TGTGCCACCAGCAGCAAAACAGGGGCCGGGGGTCAGCCCCAGCATTTT.

This clone occurred once. The chain combines TRBV7-2 with TRBJ1-2, with 7 bases that match TRBD1. V lost 2 bases to trimming and J lost 4 bases; unmatched junction nucleotides: 4. The germline V gene has CDR1 SGHTA and CDR2 FQGNSA. This CDR3 contains 14 residues. In nucleotides, the CDR3 is TGTGCCAGCAGCTTATCTCCAGGGGGCTATGGCTACACCTTC. Its translation is CASSLSPGGYGYTF.

This chain connects TRBV6-5 to TRBJ1-3; 8 bases fit TRBD1. Germline assignment: CDR1 MNHEY and CDR2 SVGAGI. After removal of 2 bases from V and 4 bases from J, the junction contained 1 base not matched to a gene. The CDR3 is made up of 14 amino acids. CDR3 sequence: CASSYGDRGNTIYF. CDR3 sequence (DNA): TGTGCCAGCAGTTACGGGGACAGGGGAAACACCATATATTTT.

A note on this clone: Other DNA variants within this sample encode the same CDR3. The chain combines TRBV6-2 or TRBV6-3 with TRBJ1-2; D remains ambiguous. The CDR3 loop spans 13 amino acids. V shed 0 bases and J shed 5 bases, with 7 bases lying between them. Germline V CDR1 and CDR2: MNHEY, SVGEGT. CDR3: CASSYSTGYGYTF. The DNA of the CDR3 is TGTGCCAGCAGTTACTCGACTGGGTATGGCTACACCTTC.

This chain uses TRBV20-1 with TRBJ2-5; D is possibly TRBD2 (6 bases). Deletions cut 4 bases from V and 4 bases from J, with 7 bases between. The CDR3 sequence is 11 residues long. Germline V CDR1 and CDR2: DFQATT, SNEGSKA (reference sequence). In DNA, the CDR3 is TGCAGTGCTAACGGGAGAGAGACCCAGTACTTC. It encodes CSANGRETQYF.

This clone has just a few counts. The chain links TRBV28 to TRBJ1-1; 7 positions agree with TRBD1. V was pared by 1 base and J by 7 bases, with 6 bases of the junction left unmatched. This CDR3 is 14 amino acids long. CDR1 MDHEN and CDR2 SYDVKM come from the germline V gene. CDR3 protein: CASSLYRGGGEAFF. The CDR3 nucleotides read TGTGCCAGCAGTTTATACAGGGGTGGTGGTGAAGCTTTCTTT.

The DNA for the CDR3 is TGCGCCAGCAGTGAGGCAGGGGGAGAACTTGAAGCTTTCTTT. Residues: CASSEAGGELEAFF. The V call is TRBV10-2, the J call TRBJ1-1; TRBD1 aligns across 7 bases. This CDR3 has 14 amino acids. The germline CDR1 and CDR2 sequences are WSHSY and SAAADI. Unmatched junction bases numbered 7, after V lost 2 bases and J lost 7 bases.

DNA of the CDR3: TGCGCCAGCAGCTTGGTTTCGGGGGGTTATGGCTACACCTTC. This codes for CASSLVSGGYGYTF. V is TRBV5-1 and J is TRBJ1-2, with D tentatively TRBD1 (5 bases). The V end was cut by 0 bases, the J end by 5 bases, with 11 bases between. The germline V gene has CDR1 SGHRS and CDR2 YFSETQ. This CDR3 spans 14 amino acids.

The rearrangement links TRBV28 to TRBJ1-1; D is ambiguous. V was cut by 2 bases and J by 7 bases, with 5 bases left in between. CDR3 length: 11 amino acids. Germline V gives CDR1 MDHEN, CDR2 SYDVKM. CDR3 coding DNA: TGTGCCAGCAGTTTACTATTTGAAGCTTTCTTT. It yields the protein CASSLLFEAFF.

V usage is TRBV4-3 and J usage is TRBJ1-4, with D possibly TRBD1 on 6 matching bases. V was pared by 1 base and J by 7 bases, with 13 bases between. Germline values: CDR1 LGHNA, CDR2 YSLEER. This CDR3 spans 15 amino acids. The CDR3 nucleotides read TGCGCCAGCAGCCAAGTGGGGACATTGTCTGAAAAACTGTTTTTT. This sequence encodes CASSQVGTLSEKLFF.

The rearrangement links TRBV5-1 to TRBJ2-5; 12 bases are shared with TRBD2. CDR1 is SGHRS, CDR2 YFSETQ, per germline. Unmatched junction bases numbered 6, after V lost 1 base and J lost 5 bases. This CDR3 contains 16 residues. The CDR3 region has the DNA TGCGCCAGCAGCTTGCCACTAGCGGGGGGCCAGGAGACCCAGTACTTC. This encodes CASSLPLAGGQETQYF.

V and J are TRBV2 and TRBJ1-4; 9 bases match TRBD1. With 6 bases clipped from V and 6 bases from J, the junction kept 17 bases outside the gene matches. CDR1 and CDR2 (germline): SNHLY, FYNNEI. The CDR3 sequence is 18 residues long. The CDR3 DNA reads as TGTGCCAGCAGGGTTTTAGGGGGACAGGGTGTTGGAGATGAAAAACTGTTTTTT. The encoded protein is CASRVLGGQGVGDEKLFF.

This sequence joins TRBV21-1 and TRBJ1-3. TRBV21-1 is labeled a pseudogene. This CDR3 is built from 16 residues. For the CDR3, the DNA is TGTGCCAGCAGCAAGAAGGAGCTGAGCTCTGGAAACACCATATATTTT. It translates to CASSKKELSSGNTIYF.

The genes are TRBV27 and TRBJ2-1, with D perhaps TRBD2 (6 bases). Trimming left V 3 bases short and J 0 bases short, with 18 bases between. The CDR3 has 18 residues. Germline CDR1 and CDR2: MNHEY and SMNVEV (reference sequence). Written as DNA, the CDR3 is TGTGCCAGCAGTTTGTCTTCACTAGCAGTTATCTCCTACAATGAGCAGTTCTTC. This gives the protein CASSLSSLAVISYNEQFF.

J is TRBJ2-2 and V is TRBV15, with a tentative D call TRBD2 (7 bases). In germline, CDR1 is LNHNV, CDR2 YYDKDF (reference sequence). The CDR3 totals 15 residues. Trimming removed 8 bases from V and 1 base from J, with 14 bases in between. This chain's CDR3 is CATRRGQGNTGELFF. The CDR3 nucleotides read TGTGCCACCCGGCGGGGGCAGGGGAACACCGGGGAGCTGTTTTTT.

This rearrangement joins TRBV3-1 (or the pseudogene TRBV3-2) to TRBJ2-6; TRBD2 matches 7 bases. The germline CDR1 and CDR2 sequences are LGHDT and YNNKEL (reference sequence). This CDR3 has 19 amino acids. The V gene end was trimmed by 0 bases and the J gene end by 1 base; junction bases not matched to a gene: 9. CDR3 sequence (DNA): TGTGCCAGCAGCCAAGATTGGGGAGGGTACTCATCTGGGGCCAACGTCCTGACTTTC. Encoded protein: CASSQDWGGYSSGANVLTF.

In regard to this clone: The same CDR3 also results from other DNA sequences found in this sample. The gene calls are TRBV9 and TRBJ1-1; no definite D call. V was clipped by 2 bases and J by 7 bases, with 9 bases between them. The CDR3 extends over 12 amino acids. Germline CDR1 reads SGDLS; CDR2 reads YYNGEE. The CDR3 sequence is CASSVGVGEAFF. In DNA, the CDR3 is TGTGCCAGCAGCGTCGGGGTTGGTGAAGCTTTCTTT.

The chain couples TRBV5-6 to TRBJ1-2; 10 bases fit TRBD1. Unmatched junction bases numbered 14, after V lost 4 bases and J lost 2 bases. The CDR3 totals 18 residues. Per germline, CDR1 SGHDT and CDR2 YYEEEE. The CDR3 reads CASSPTSGTGALNYGYTF. The CDR3 DNA is TGTGCCAGCAGCCCAACGTCCGGGACAGGGGCCCTAAACTATGGCTACACCTTC.

The chain recombines TRBV7-4 with TRBJ2-3; the D gene is possibly TRBD1 (6 bases). With 5 bases removed from V and 4 bases from J, the gap between germline ends came to 13 bases. CDR1 is SGHVT, CDR2 SQSDAQ, per germline. The CDR3 is made up of 14 amino acids. The CDR3 sequence is CASSDTDRADTQYF. CDR3 bases: TGTGCCAGCAGCGATACGGACAGAGCAGATACGCAGTATTTT.

The V and J genes are TRBV12-3 or TRBV12-4 and TRBJ1-2; D unresolved. This CDR3 contains 11 residues. V dropped 4 bases and J dropped 4 bases, with 4 bases sitting between them. CDR3 sequence reads: CASSWSYGYTF. Here the CDR3 DNA reads TGTGCCAGCAGTTGGAGCTATGGCTACACCTTC.

The chain employs TRBV3-1 (or the pseudogene TRBV3-2) and TRBJ1-4, with TRBD1 as a possible D gene (6 bases). Germline CDR1 reads LGHDT; CDR2 reads YNNKEL (reference sequence). The CDR3 runs 14 residues. The V end was cut by 5 bases, the J end by 6 bases, with 13 bases between. The CDR3 here is CASSLGGADEKLFF. CDR3 bases: TGTGCCAGCAGCTTGGGGGGGGCCGATGAAAAACTGTTTTTT.

The chain combines TRBV20-1 with TRBJ2-7, with 9 bases fitting TRBD2. With V trimmed by 3 bases and J by 5 bases, 8 bases remained unmatched. Germline-derived CDR1 and CDR2 are DFQATT and SNEGSKA (reference sequence). This CDR3 contains 14 residues. The CDR3, as DNA: TGCAGTGCTAGTAGCGGGAGAGAGTCGGACGAGCAGTACTTC. Translated, it gives CSASSGRESDEQYF.

The chain couples TRBV7-6 to TRBJ2-5; TRBD2 matches 9 bases. CDR1 is SGHVS and CDR2 is FNYEAQ in the germline V gene. Trimming cost V 2 bases and J 1 base; bases outside gene matches: 5. The CDR3 extends over 16 amino acids. The CDR3 spells CASSLFPAGGQETQYF. In DNA form, the CDR3 reads TGTGCCAGCAGCTTATTCCCAGCGGGGGGCCAAGAGACCCAGTACTTC. Together with reference TRBV7-6 and TRBJ2-5, the CDR3 gives the full variable domain: GAGVSQSPRYKVTKRGQDVALRCDPISGHVSLYWYRQALGQGPEFLTYFNYEAQQDKSGLPNDRFSAERPEGSISTLTIQRTEQRDSAMYRCASSLFPAGGQETQYFGPGTRLLVL.

This clone appeared a few times. The rearrangement links TRBV7-9 to TRBJ2-7; possible D gene TRBD1, 5 bases. Germline CDR1 is SEHNR and CDR2 is FQNEAQ (reference sequence). With 5 bases removed from V and 6 bases from J, the gap between germline ends came to 20 bases. This CDR3 region has 15 residues. In DNA, the CDR3 is TGTGCCAGCAGCCTCCTACAGGACCTAAGGGCCGAGCAGTACTTC. It codes for CASSLLQDLRAEQYF.